The 4 T cell receptor beta chains reported below all come from one sample, sequenced in a study of vaccination and CD4 T cells after COVID-19. The antigens these receptors bind are not known. Specified treatment: roughly 11-day PBMC culture with coronavirus spike peptide pools or control peptides (ViraFEST assay). Before the COVID-19 pandemic (2011-2018), CD4+ T cells were obtained from the unexposed donor. An Oncomine TCR Beta short-read assay was used to sequence the DNA from cultured CD4+ T cells. The template was genomic DNA from cultured CD4+ T cells. TCRdb recomputed calls from the PCR reads with MiXCR, one row per CDR3 protein. Here the sample spans about 10,000 distinct CDR3 sequences, 30% to 45% being singletons. The source material was CD4+ T cells from blood, cultured in vitro. The receptors stem from a human donor in good health.

The chain carries TRBV19 and TRBJ1-1; the D gene is possibly TRBD1 (6 bases). Between the trimmed V and J ends, which lost 0 bases and 9 bases, there was a span of 20 bases. The CDR3 sequence is 16 residues long. CDR1 and CDR2 (germline): LNHDA, SQIVND (reference sequence). The CDR3 sequence: CASSIDGRAGDYQAFF. CDR3 DNA: TGTGCCAGTAGTATAGATGGTCGGGCAGGGGATTACCAAGCTTTCTTT. Complete variable domain (other parts from reference TRBV19 and TRBJ1-1): DGGITQSPKYLFRKEGQNVTLSCEQNLNHDAMYWYRQDPGQGLRLIYYSQIVNDFQKGDIAEGYSVSREKKESFPLTVTSAQKNPTAFYLCASSIDGRAGDYQAFFGQGTRLTVV.

The chain uses TRBV7-2 and TRBJ2-1, with unresolved D. Germline lookup yields CDR1 SGHTA and CDR2 FQGNSA. V lost 5 bases and J 0 bases, leaving 11 bases between the germline ends. The CDR3 runs 15 residues. CDR3 in DNA: TGTGCCAGCAGCCCCTCTAGGGACTCCTACAATGAGCAGTTCTTC. Translated: CASSPSRDSYNEQFF.

V and J are TRBV7-3 and TRBJ1-5; D uncertain. The ends were cut back, 2 bases at V and 7 bases at J, with 9 bases in the middle. Looked up from germline, CDR1 is SGHTA and CDR2 is FQGTGA. The CDR3 consists of 13 residues. The CDR3 protein is CASSLLPGQPQHF. The CDR3 DNA reads as TGTGCCAGCAGCTTATTACCGGGGCAGCCCCAGCATTTT.

This clonotype showed up just once. The genes are TRBV9 and TRBJ2-2, with 9 bases aligning to TRBD2. Germline values: CDR1 SGDLS, CDR2 YYNGEE. This CDR3 is 15 amino acids long. Trimming at V came to 4 bases and at J to 9 bases, leaving 10 bases not matched to a gene. The CDR3 region has the DNA TGTGCCAGCAGCTACCTTCCTAGCGGGGACCGGGAGCTGTTTTTT. As protein: CASSYLPSGDRELFF.